This TCR beta chain was found in a study of tumor and adjacent non-tumor tissue in lung cancer (dated by TCRdb to about 2018). With respect to the entire study: By cancer type, the cohort comprised eleven to twelve adenocarcinoma patients, 2 squamous cell carcinoma patients and 1 small cell lung cancer patient. The study compared bulk TCRbeta repertoires between lung tumor tissue and matched distant non-tumor lung tissue from over twelve lung cancer patients. The roughly 15 patients were aged about 31 to 76 years, included some 10 men and 5 women, and had TNM stage I to III disease. Fewer than 35 paired specimens, one tumor and one normal lung sample per patient, were profiled by TCRbeta CDR3 sequencing. In total, sequencing yielded 125,075,908 productive TCRbeta reads, which works out to an average of approximately 4.2 million reads per sample. Broader findings and caveats from the paper: Tumor tissue showed significantly higher TCR diversity (inverse Simpson) than normal lung tissue, at roughly 390 vs 170 (P = 0.0075, Mann-Whitney U test). Peripheral blood was not sequenced, so blood TCRbeta repertoires in these lung cancer patients were not examined. Significantly higher TCR diversity was found in younger patients, and higher tumor TCR diversity was associated with shorter overall and disease-free survival. The sequencing platform is not named in the methods, and unique molecular identifiers are not mentioned. A significantly larger cumulative share of the repertoire was made up by the top 100 clones in normal lung than in tumor tissue. The cohort had only 15 patients, and the authors noted that larger samples and more detailed clinical data are needed.

Sequences MNHNS (CDR1) and SASEGT (CDR2) are obtained from the germline V gene. Counted from cysteine to phenylalanine, this CDR3 has 15 amino acids. CDR3 DNA is the only sequence kept; it has 45 bases, read in frame from the first base. Comments on this clonotype: Its cognate antigen has yet to be identified. The junction shows a germline mismatch at one end, possibly a read error.

RNA was isolated from bulk, unsorted tissue, and RNA quality was assessed with a NanoDrop ND-1000 and an Agilent 2100. The normal lung samples consisted of distant non-tumor tissue collected more than 3 cm from the tumor edge. All donors had newly diagnosed lung cancer, had not received prior chemotherapy, and were admitted for thoracic surgery in China between August and November 2014. Patients with previous radiotherapy or chemotherapy, or with another concurrent cancer, were excluded from the study. Pieces of surgical tissue measuring roughly 1-2.2 cm3 were kept in RNAlater solution and stored at -80 degrees C until use. Library method: multiplex PCR. Reads for this sample came from an Illumina HiSeq 2500. TCRbeta libraries were built by three rounds of nested PCR using primers (Table S4), following protocols modified from ARM-PCR. Before sequencing, PCR products of 200-500 bp were excised from the gel and purified with the QIAquick gel extraction kit. The source study handled its data this way. Reads were cleaned with Trimmomatic, merged with FLASH into complete CDR3 sequences, and assigned to V(D)J germline segments with MiTCR. VDJtools was used to compute clonal diversity as the inverse Simpson's index. A read counted as productive if the sequence was in-frame and lacked a premature stop codon. TCRdb reworked the public reads: Q25 trimming with fastp, MiXCR clone assembly, productive beta chains retained. Every CDR3 protein is listed once, alongside the most common genes and DNA of its rows. The V and J calls, along with clone size, are taken from TCRdb and not from the paper's own processing. In all, the sample holds more than 55,000 distinct CDR3 sequences, and around two thirds of those were seen once. The biggest ten clones account for 32% of the sample.

This sequence originates from a man between 65 and 79 years old with non-small cell lung cancer. Input material: distant non-tumor lung tissue. Recombination linked TRBV6-1 to TRBJ2-2; no D gene is confidently identified. CDR3 reads: CASSERPWPTEELFF. The DNA sequence reads TGTGCCAGCAGTGAACGGCCATGGCCCACCGAGGAGCTGTTTTTT.